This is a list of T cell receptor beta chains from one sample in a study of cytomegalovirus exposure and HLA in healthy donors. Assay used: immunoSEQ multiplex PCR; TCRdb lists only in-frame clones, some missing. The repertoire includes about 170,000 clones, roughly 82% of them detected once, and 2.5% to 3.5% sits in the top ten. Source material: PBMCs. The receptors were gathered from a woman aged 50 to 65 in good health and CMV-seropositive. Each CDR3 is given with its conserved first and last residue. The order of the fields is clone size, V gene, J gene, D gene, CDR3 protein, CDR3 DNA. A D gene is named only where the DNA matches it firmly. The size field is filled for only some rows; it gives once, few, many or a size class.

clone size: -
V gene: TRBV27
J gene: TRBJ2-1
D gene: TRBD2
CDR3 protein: CASSLASGYNEQFF
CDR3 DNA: TGTGCCAGCAGTTTGGCTAGCGGGTACAATGAGCAGTTCTTC

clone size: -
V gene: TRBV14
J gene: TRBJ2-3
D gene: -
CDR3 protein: CASSRLVGYTDTQYF
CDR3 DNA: TGTGCCAGCAGTAGACTAGTTGGTTACACAGATACGCAGTATTTT

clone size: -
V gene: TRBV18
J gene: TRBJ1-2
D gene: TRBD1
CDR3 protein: CASSPGQSNYGYTF
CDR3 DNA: TGTGCCAGCTCGCCGGGACAGTCGAACTATGGCTACACCTTC

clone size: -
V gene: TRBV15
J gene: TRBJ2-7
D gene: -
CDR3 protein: CATKVTHRDYEQYF
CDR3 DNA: TGTGCCACCAAAGTGACTCACAGGGATTACGAGCAGTACTTC

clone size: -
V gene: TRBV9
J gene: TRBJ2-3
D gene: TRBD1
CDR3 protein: CASSVARGTGGILDTQYF
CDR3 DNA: TGTGCCAGCAGCGTAGCGAGAGGGACAGGGGGGATACTAGATACGCAGTATTTT

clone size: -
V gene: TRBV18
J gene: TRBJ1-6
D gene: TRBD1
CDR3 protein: CASSPELNRGGSPLHF
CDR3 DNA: TGTGCCAGCTCGCCCGAGCTAAACAGGGGCGGTTCACCCCTCCACTTT

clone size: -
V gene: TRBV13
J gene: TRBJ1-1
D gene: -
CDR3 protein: CASSPAGVRAGTEAFF
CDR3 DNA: TGTGCCAGCAGCCCCGCCGGGGTTCGTGCGGGCACTGAAGCTTTCTTT

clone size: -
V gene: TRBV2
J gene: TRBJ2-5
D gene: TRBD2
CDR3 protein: CASSLTSGVVDYF
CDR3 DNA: TGTGCCAGCAGTCTGACTAGCGGGGTTGTAGACTACTTC

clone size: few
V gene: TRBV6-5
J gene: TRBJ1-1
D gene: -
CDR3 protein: CASSYSTTGKAEAFF
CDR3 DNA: TGTGCCAGCAGTTACTCGACGACAGGAAAGGCTGAAGCTTTCTTT

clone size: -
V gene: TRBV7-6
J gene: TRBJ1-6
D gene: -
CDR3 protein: CASSFSLSYNSPLHF
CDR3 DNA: TGTGCCAGCAGCTTCTCCCTCTCCTATAATTCACCCCTCCACTTT

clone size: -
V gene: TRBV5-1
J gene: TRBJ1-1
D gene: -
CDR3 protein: CASSGPQSTDTEAFF
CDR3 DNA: TGCGCCAGCAGCGGGCCACAGTCTACGGACACTGAAGCTTTCTTT

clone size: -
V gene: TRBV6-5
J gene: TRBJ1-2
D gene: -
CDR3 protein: CASSYSTLAGYPF
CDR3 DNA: TGTGCCAGCAGTTACTCGACGTTAGCTGGCTACCCCTTC

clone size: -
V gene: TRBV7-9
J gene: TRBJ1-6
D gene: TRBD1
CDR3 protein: CASSSRDSSYSPLHF
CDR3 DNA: TGTGCCAGCAGCTCCCGGGACAGTTCGTATTCACCCCTCCACTTT

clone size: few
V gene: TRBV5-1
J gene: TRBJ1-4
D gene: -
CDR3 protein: CASSPAQGTEKLFF
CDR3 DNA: TGCGCCAGCAGCCCAGCACAGGGTACTGAAAAACTGTTTTTT

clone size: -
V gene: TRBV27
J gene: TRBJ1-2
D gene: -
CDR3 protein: CASSLSAGPGYGYTF
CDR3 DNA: TGTGCCAGCAGTTTGTCCGCCGGCCCAGGATATGGCTACACCTTC

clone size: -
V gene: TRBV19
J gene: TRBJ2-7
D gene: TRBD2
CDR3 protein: CASSTPGRGTPEQYF
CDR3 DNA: TGTGCTAGTAGTACTCCCGGGAGGGGGACTCCCGAGCAGTACTTC

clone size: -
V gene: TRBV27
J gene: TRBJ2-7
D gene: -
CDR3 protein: CASSSYSGEQSYEQYF
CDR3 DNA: TGTGCCAGCAGTTCGTACAGTGGGGAGCAGTCCTACGAGCAGTACTTC

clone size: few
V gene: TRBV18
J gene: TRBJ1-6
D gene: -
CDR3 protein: CASSPPGQLSYNSPLHF
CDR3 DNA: TGTGCCAGCTCACCACCAGGACAGCTCTCCTATAATTCACCCCTCCACTTT

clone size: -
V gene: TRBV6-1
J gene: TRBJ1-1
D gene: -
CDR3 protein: CASSFSPRYTEAFF
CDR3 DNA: TGTGCCAGCAGTTTCTCACCGCGGTACACTGAAGCTTTCTTT

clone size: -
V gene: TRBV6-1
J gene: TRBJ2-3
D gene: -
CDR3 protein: CASSEEWRYTDTQYF
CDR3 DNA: TGTGCCAGCAGTGAAGAATGGAGGTACACAGATACGCAGTATTTT

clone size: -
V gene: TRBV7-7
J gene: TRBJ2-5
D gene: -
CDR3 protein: CASSLKVDAAQYF
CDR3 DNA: TGTGCCAGCAGCTTAAAGGTCGACGCGGCCCAGTACTTC

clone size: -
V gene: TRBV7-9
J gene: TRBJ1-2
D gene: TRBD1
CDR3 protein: CASSLEDQGAYGYTF
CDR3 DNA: TGTGCCAGCAGCTTAGAAGATCAGGGGGCCTATGGCTACACCTTC

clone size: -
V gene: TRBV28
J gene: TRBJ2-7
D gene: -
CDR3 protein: CASSAPDNYEQYF
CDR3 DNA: TGTGCCAGCAGTGCGCCGGACAACTACGAGCAGTACTTC

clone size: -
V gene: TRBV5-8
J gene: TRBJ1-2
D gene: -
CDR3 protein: CASSLVWTVDPDGYTF
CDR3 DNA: TGTGCCAGCAGCTTGGTCTGGACAGTGGATCCCGATGGCTACACCTTC

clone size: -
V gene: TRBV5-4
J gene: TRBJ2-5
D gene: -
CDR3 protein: CASREGGGETQYF
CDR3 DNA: TGTGCCAGCAGGGAGGGGGGAGGGGAGACCCAGTACTTC

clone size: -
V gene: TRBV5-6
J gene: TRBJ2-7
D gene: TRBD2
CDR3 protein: CASSLASGGVYEQYF
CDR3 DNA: TGTGCCAGCAGCTTGGCTAGCGGGGGTGTTTACGAGCAGTACTTC

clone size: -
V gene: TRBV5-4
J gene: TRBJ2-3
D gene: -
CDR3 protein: CASSRPGAAGDTQYF
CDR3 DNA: TGTGCCAGCAGCCGCCCCGGCGCGGCGGGAGATACGCAGTATTTT

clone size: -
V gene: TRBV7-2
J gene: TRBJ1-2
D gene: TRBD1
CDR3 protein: CASSPTGGDGYTF
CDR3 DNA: TGTGCCAGCAGCCCCACAGGGGGGGATGGCTACACCTTC

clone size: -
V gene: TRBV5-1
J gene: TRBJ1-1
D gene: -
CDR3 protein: CASSSGQSSWTEAFF
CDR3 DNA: TGCGCCAGCAGCTCTGGGCAGTCTTCTTGGACTGAAGCTTTCTTT

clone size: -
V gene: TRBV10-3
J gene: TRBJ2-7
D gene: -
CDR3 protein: CAITITGTYEQYF
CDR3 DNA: TGTGCCATCACCATTACAGGGACCTACGAGCAGTACTTC

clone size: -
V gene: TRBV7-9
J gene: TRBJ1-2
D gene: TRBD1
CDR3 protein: CSSSLAGGDRGRNGYTF
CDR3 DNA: TGTTCCAGCAGCTTAGCGGGTGGGGACAGGGGGCGTAATGGCTACACCTTC

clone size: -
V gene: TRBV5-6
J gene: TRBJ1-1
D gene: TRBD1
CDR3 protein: CASSYGTGVLNTEAFF
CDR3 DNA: TGTGCCAGCAGCTACGGGACAGGGGTTCTGAACACTGAAGCTTTCTTT

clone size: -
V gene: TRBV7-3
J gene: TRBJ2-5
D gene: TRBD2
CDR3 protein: CASSTGLAGGQETQYF
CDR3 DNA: TGTGCCAGCAGCACGGGACTAGCGGGGGGACAAGAGACCCAGTACTTC

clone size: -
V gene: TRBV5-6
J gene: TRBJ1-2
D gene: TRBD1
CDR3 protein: CASSFRTGAYGYTF
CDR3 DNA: TGTGCCAGCAGCTTCAGGACAGGGGCCTATGGCTACACCTTC